This TCR beta chain was captured in a study of cytomegalovirus exposure and HLA in healthy donors (TCRdb year 2017). Turning to the overall study: A later analysis indicated that the 100 to 150 validation repertoires were generated on the platform also employed for the approximately 700 repertoires of the first cohort. A separate validation cohort of roughly 120 different subjects was used in addition to the approximately 700-subject first cohort. The study aimed to test whether signatures of past pathogen exposure could be identified by cataloging public T cell receptors. High-throughput TCR immunosequencing, statistical association of individual TCRs with disease status, and machine learning were combined to predict cytomegalovirus infection status. Overall study outcomes, separate from this receptor: The study listed over 150 TCR beta chains as associated with cytomegalovirus. It was suggested by the authors that the approach could potentially be generalized to other disease states and immunological phenotypes. A few of the identified cytomegalovirus-associated TCR beta chains were confirmed in vitro to be specific for cytomegalovirus antigens. Most TCR sequences were observed very rarely across donors, whereas some public TCRs were present in many individuals. Subsequent analysis determined that TCRs grouped into clusters in the first cohort also showed a tendency toward co-occurrence across the approximately 110 validation repertoires, and about 93% of cluster scores exceeded 0. Cytomegalovirus status was reported to be diagnosed by the classifier with high specificity and sensitivity in both the original and validation cohorts. A later analysis lacked HLA typing for the validation cohort, so it scored co-occurrence in that cohort across all 120 or so repertoires.

As for this clone: No cognate antigen has been identified for it. No per-base quality is available; no much larger clone lies one base away.

The donors belonged to the validation cohort of about 130 subjects, which was separate from the approximately 700-subject first cohort. Compared with germline, V lacks 6 bases and J lacks 1 base; bases without a gene match: 5. CDR1 MDHEN and CDR2 SYDVKM were looked up in the germline V gene. The CDR3 has 15 amino acids, counting the end cysteine and phenylalanine. Only CDR3 DNA is held: 45 bases, read in frame from base 1. Library creation used the immunoSEQ multiplex PCR assay. In the original analysis: A statistical classification framework was built for diagnosing cytomegalovirus status from the catalog of TCR beta chain sequences. The table comes from immuneACCESS by way of TCRdb, which keeps in-frame sequences with V and J called. Part of the clones is missing from these tables; in studies checked, under half for an unresolved V gene and the rest for unknown reasons. That table supplies the V and J calls and clone size; D and trimming were determined from the DNA. Across this sample there are around 300,000 clones, with 80% to 90% seen only once. The top ten hold more than 0.8% of the sample.

This TCR derives from a young woman in good health and CMV-seronegative. The rearranged chain carries TRBV28 and TRBJ1-5, and 8 bases in between align with TRBD1. Specimen: PBMCs. The CDR3 amino acid sequence is: CASSLRGLSNQPQHF. The DNA is TGTGCCAGCAGCCTCAGGGGGCTCAGCAATCAGCCCCAGCATTTT.